There are many counts of the clone carrying this T cell receptor beta chain. Its antigen is unidentified. Germline loops: CDR1 SGHTA, CDR2 FQGNSA. Trimming cost V 5 bases and J 9 bases; bases outside gene matches: 10. This CDR3 has 14 amino acids. The sample belongs to a study of response to subunit inactivated influenza vaccine. Points from the study as a whole: The authors suggested that every seasonal influenza vaccination recruits few new T cells.

Via MiXCR, TCRdb re-called the RT-PCR reads, giving one row per CDR3 protein. Counted here are approximately 530,000 distinct CDR3 sequences, 6% to 9% occurring once; the ten biggest clones make up around 13%. This sample comprised PBMCs from blood, obtained around 2 years after vaccination. The sequence was collected from a man aged 50 to 69 who received an inactivated influenza vaccine. The chain carries TRBV7-2 and TRBJ1-3, with 7 bases fitting TRBD1. CDR3 loop: CASSPGQLISTIYF. The DNA for the CDR3 is TGTGCCAGCAGCCCGGGACAGTTGATAAGCACCATATATTTT.